This T cell receptor (beta chain) is drawn from a study of human T cells and chemical hapten exposure. Looking at the study overall: Cases of alopecia areata, totalis or universalis occurred in a predominantly female patient group.

This clonotype was detected ten times or more. The time point was: patch test 2, 6 weeks after DPC sensitization. Sample treatment: therapeutic diphenylcyclopropenone sensitization with weekly scalp DPC. V was pared by 5 bases and J by 4 bases, with 10 bases of the junction left unmatched. Germline loops: CDR1 DFQATT, CDR2 SNEGSKA (reference sequence). There are 15 residues in the CDR3. TCRdb reprocessed the RACE reads with MiXCR, giving one entry per CDR3 protein. Here the sample spans about 400,000 distinct CDR3 sequences, about 6.9% being singletons. The chain joins TRBV20-1 to TRBJ2-3; 9 bases are a match to TRBD2. This specimen was whole blood, taken in connection with sensitization to the hapten diphenylcyclopropenone (DPC). The TCR comes from a woman aged 18-29 years with alopecia areata. Some clones in this sample may be carry-over from other donors' samples. The CDR3 region is CSADASGEGSDTQYF. The CDR3 nucleotides read TGCAGTGCTGATGCTAGCGGGGAGGGTTCAGATACGCAGTATTTT.